This TCR beta chain was recovered during a study of blood T cell repertoires in COVID-19 (dated by TCRdb to 2018 to 2020). As for the study more broadly: The collaborator samples originated in the United States, Italy and Spain and spanned the acute and convalescent phases of COVID-19. The prospective study material was composed of cDNA or gDNA derived from T cells, B-cell-depleted T cells, or PBMCs. Samples came from the ongoing ImmuneRACE study (first 160 participants) plus 1,254 subjects from 6 global collaborators. Deeply sampled blood TCRbeta repertoires from subjects exposed to, actively infected with, or recovered from COVID-19 were included in the dataset. Sample metadata almost always included a de-identified subject ID, COVID-19 status, age in years and sex. The repertoires were released in a freely available public database intended as a resource for research on the immune response to SARS-CoV-2. Where HLA class I and class II types were available, the types were taken from metadata supplied by the sample provider, not from assay-based typing. Overall results and qualifications from the work: The amount of clinical and demographic metadata varied by source and participant and was provided uncurated.

Note on this clone: The specificity of this receptor is unknown. The input lacks base qualities; no much larger clone sits a single base away.

TCRbeta CDR3 regions were amplified from genomic DNA by means of the immunoSEQ Assay, a bias-controlled multiplex PCR. The original pipeline was this. The number of nucleated cells in each sample was estimated by amplification of reference gene primers within the assay. To quantify the absolute abundance of each unique TCRbeta CDR3 rearrangement, sequence reads were collapsed and filtered. For each sample, productive Simpson clonality was calculated as the square root of Simpson's diversity index over productive rearrangements. Sourced from immuneACCESS, this table was stored by TCRdb with only in-frame sequences that have V and J called. A share of the clones is absent; for the studies checked, an unresolved V gene accounts for under half, and the remainder has no known explanation. V, J and clone size were drawn from that table, and D and trimming were deduced from the DNA. This sample is represented by fewer than 350,000 clones; more than 70% of them were singletons. The ten largest clones add up to over 1% of the sample.

In the prospective study, participants were roughly 18 to 100 years old, resided in 24 geographic areas of the United States, and were enrolled through a virtual design. In the prospective study, cohorts were assigned on the basis of participant-reported clinical history obtained from a screening survey and a study questionnaire. A participant counted as exposed if, within 2 weeks of entering the study, that participant had been in contact with someone who had a PCR-confirmed or clinician-diagnosed COVID-19 case. In the prospective study, whole blood, serum and a nasopharyngeal or oropharyngeal swab were collected from each participant by mobile phlebotomists. Additional blood draws and questionnaires over an approximately two-month period could optionally be provided by prospective study participants. Before DNA extraction, blood samples from the prospective study were shipped at room temperature or frozen.

There are 14 amino acids in the CDR3, from cysteine to phenylalanine inclusive. Of the read, only the CDR3 DNA is kept; its 42 bases are in frame from base 1. V and J lose 5 bases and 5 bases, and a span of 14 bases separates them. The germline V gene yields SGHTA for CDR1 and FQGTGA for CDR2. Here the chain combines TRBV7-3 and TRBJ2-3; TRBD2 might be the D gene, on 5 matching bases. The clonotype was recovered from a woman under 40 who had been exposed to COVID-19. The sequenced material came from PBMCs or T cells enriched from blood (not recorded which). CDR3 sequence: CASSPSGLGDTQYF. The nucleotides are TGTGCCAGCAGCCCCTCGGGGTTGGGAGATACGCAGTATTTT. When the CDR3 is completed using the reference TRBV7-3 and TRBJ2-3 genes on either side, the full variable domain is GAGVSQTPSNKVTEKGKYVELRCDPISGHTALYWYRQSLGQGPEFLIYFQGTGAADDSGLPNDRFFAVRPEGSVSTLKIQRTERGDSAVYLCASSPSGLGDTQYFGPGTRLTVL.